This entry describes one TCR beta chain. This record comes from a study of neoadjuvant anti-PD-1 for oral cavity cancer. Trimming cost V 2 bases and J 4 bases, with 16 bases left between them. Germline V lookup: CDR1 MNHNS, CDR2 SASEGT. This CDR3 region has 16 residues. Only in-frame clones appear in the TCRdb table, and some are missing; sequencing was by immunoSEQ multiplex PCR. The table shows 84,000 or so clones, with approximately 80% occurring only once. The TCR was taken from a person aged 35 to 85 with oral cavity squamous cell carcinoma. The rearrangement uses TRBV6-1 and TRBJ2-3; the D call may be TRBD1 or TRBD2 (6 bases each). Sequencing used PBMCs, obtained before nivolumab (anti-PD-1) treatment. CDR3 bases: TGTGCCAGCAGTGAATGGGGGGCAGGGTGGCCAGATACGCAGTATTTT. Translation: CASSEWGAGWPDTQYF.